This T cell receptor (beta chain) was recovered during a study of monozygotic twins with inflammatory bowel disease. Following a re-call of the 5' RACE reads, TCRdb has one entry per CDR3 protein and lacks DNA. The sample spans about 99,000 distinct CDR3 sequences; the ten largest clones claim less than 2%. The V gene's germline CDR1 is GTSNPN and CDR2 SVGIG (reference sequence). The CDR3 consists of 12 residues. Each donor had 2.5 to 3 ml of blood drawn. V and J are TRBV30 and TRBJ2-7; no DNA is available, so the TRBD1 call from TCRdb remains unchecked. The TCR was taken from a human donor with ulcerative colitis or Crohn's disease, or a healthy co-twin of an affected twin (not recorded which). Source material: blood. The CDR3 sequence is CAWRQGAYEQYF.